This TCR beta chain was obtained from a study of blood T cell repertoires in COVID-19. Turning to the study itself: Acute-phase and convalescent COVID-19 samples originated in the United States, Italy and Spain. T cells, B-cell-depleted T cells, or PBMCs provided the cDNA or gDNA that served as material.

How the authors handled the data: The authors estimated nucleated cell counts from reference gene primer amplification. Assay: immunoSEQ multiplex PCR; the TCRdb copy retains only in-frame clones and omits some. V and J calls and clone size are those listed in that table; D and trimming were worked out from the DNA. This table has about 120,000 clones, 87% appearing once. The source of this sequence is a woman aged 65 to 85 with acute or convalescent COVID-19. The source material was peripheral blood.

For the CDR3, the DNA is TGCAGCGTTGAAGCTCCCCGAGGGGGGAACACTGAAGCTTTCTTT. Amino acids: CSVEAPRGGNTEAFF. This chain joins TRBV29-1 and TRBJ1-1, with D possibly being TRBD1 (6 bases). Deletions cut 1 base from V and 1 base from J, with 13 bases between. This CDR3 is 15 amino acids long. Germline-derived CDR1 and CDR2 are SQVTM and ANQGSEA.